A single sample gave rise to the 10 T cell receptor beta chains below, sequenced in a study of blood T cell repertoires in COVID-19. The repertoire was sequenced with immunoSEQ multiplex PCR; TCRdb's copy has only in-frame clones and lacks some. The table has some 78,000 clones, 80% to 90% seen once. Specimen: peripheral blood. Receptors were obtained from a man between 50 and 59 years old with active or convalescent COVID-19.

This clone was seen a single time. This chain connects TRBV29-1 to TRBJ2-5; weak D call: TRBD1 (6 bases). Germline assignment: CDR1 SQVTM and CDR2 ANQGSEA. The germline V and J ends were trimmed by 7 bases and 4 bases, with 16 bases remaining between them. The CDR3 consists of 13 residues. The CDR3 sequence: CSAKTGSGETQYF. The CDR3 coding sequence is TGCAGCGCCAAAACAGGGAGCGGAGAGACCCAGTACTTC.

V is TRBV6-5 and J is TRBJ1-6; D is undetermined. Germline V lookup: CDR1 MNHEY, CDR2 SVGAGI. V lost 3 bases to trimming and J lost 7 bases, with 13 bases between them. This CDR3 spans 15 amino acids. The CDR3 DNA follows: TGTGCCAGCAGTTATCGGCGGCAACCCAATTCACCCCTCCACTTT. This sequence encodes CASSYRRQPNSPLHF.

V is TRBV7-9 and J is TRBJ2-7; 7 nucleotides match TRBD1. Per the germline V gene, CDR1 is SEHNR and CDR2 is FQNEAQ (reference sequence). The CDR3 loop spans 13 amino acids. V shed 3 bases, J shed 7 bases, and the junction held 6 bases outside the gene matches. The CDR3 here is CASSFTGVGEQYF. The CDR3 DNA sequence: TGTGCCAGCAGCTTTACAGGGGTGGGGGAGCAGTACTTC.

This clone has just one count. The genes are TRBV5-4 and TRBJ1-1, with 8 bases that match TRBD1. The trim removed 0 bases at V and 6 bases at J, leaving 4 bases unmatched. CDR3 length: 14 amino acids. Germline assignment: CDR1 SGHNT and CDR2 YYREEE (reference sequence). The CDR3 here is CASSLDRGYSEAFF. The CDR3 DNA reads TGTGCCAGCAGCTTGGACAGGGGGTATTCTGAAGCTTTCTTT. Using reference TRBV5-4 and TRBJ1-1 for the parts outside the CDR3, the full variable domain is ETGVTQSPTHLIKTRGQQVTLRCSSQSGHNTVSWYQQALGQGPQFIFQYYREEENGRGNFPPRFSGLQFPNYSSELNVNALELDDSALYLCASSLDRGYSEAFFGQGTRLTVV.

The chain carries TRBV27 and TRBJ1-2; possibly TRBD1 for D (6 bases). This CDR3 region has 15 residues. The V and J ends lost 3 bases and 4 bases respectively, with 15 bases between them. The germline CDR1 and CDR2 sequences are MNHEY and SMNVEV (reference sequence). The CDR3 protein is CASSFWDKDGYGYTF. As DNA, the CDR3 is TGTGCCAGCAGTTTTTGGGACAAGGATGGCTATGGCTACACCTTC.

The V and J genes are TRBV6-5 and TRBJ2-7; no clear D gene. The CDR3 loop spans 11 amino acids. V shed 5 bases and J shed 2 bases, with 4 bases lying between them. Germline lookup yields CDR1 MNHEY and CDR2 SVGAGI. CDR3 DNA: TGTGCCAGCAGTCAAACCTACGAGCAGTACTTC. Protein product: CASSQTYEQYF.

V is TRBV10-1 and J is TRBJ2-3; a possible D gene is TRBD1 (6 bases). Germline V gene lookup returns CDR1 WNHNN and CDR2 SYGVQD (reference sequence). Trimming took off 9 bases at V and 2 bases at J, with 21 bases between the two ends. This CDR3 comprises 16 residues. The CDR3 bases are TGCGCCAGGGGAAAGAGCCCCAGGGGCTTCACAGATACGCAGTATTTT. Translation: CARGKSPRGFTDTQYF.

The chain recombines TRBV2 with TRBJ1-2; D is perhaps TRBD1 (6 bases). This CDR3 is 15 amino acids long. Germline values: CDR1 SNHLY, CDR2 FYNNEI. Trimming cost V 4 bases and J 8 bases, with 20 bases left between them. The CDR3 here is CASSVLVNRVEGYTF. The CDR3 DNA reads TGTGCCAGCAGTGTACTTGTCAACAGGGTGGAGGGCTACACCTTC. The variable domain in full, with the rest retrieved from reference TRBV2 and TRBJ1-2, is EPEVTQTPSHQVTQMGQEVILRCVPISNHLYFYWYRQILGQKVEFLVSFYNNEISEKSEIFDDQFSVERPDGSNFTLKIRSTKLEDSAMYFCASSVLVNRVEGYTFGSGTRLTVV.

The chain combines TRBV7-6 with TRBJ2-7; 8 positions match TRBD2. The CDR3 runs to 19 residues. Germline CDR1 reads SGHVS; CDR2 reads FNYEAQ. Trimming cost V 1 base and J 0 bases; bases outside gene matches: 14. The CDR3 protein is CASSLVAGLPDESSYEQYF. CDR3 in DNA: TGTGCCAGCAGCTTAGTAGCGGGACTTCCCGACGAGAGCTCCTACGAGCAGTACTTC.

V usage is TRBV18 and J usage is TRBJ1-2; tentatively, D is TRBD1 (5 bases). There are 15 residues in the CDR3. Germline CDR1 is KGHSH and CDR2 is LQKENI. V was pared by 2 bases and J by 8 bases, with 18 bases between. The chain's CDR3 is CASSPEPDSLSGYTF. In DNA, the CDR3 is TGTGCCAGCTCACCAGAACCCGACAGTCTTTCGGGCTACACCTTC.